This TCR beta chain was obtained from a study of identifying expanded T cells in peripheral blood. Study findings and constraints: Across healthy donors, higher total template counts meant significantly greater roughly 2-week count variance. Over about two and four weeks, about 15 and 18 clones changed, versus approximately 1.1 between replicates.

Sequenced by immunoSEQ multiplex PCR; TCRdb stores in-frame clones only, minus some. The sample has around 100,000 clones, over 70% seen once. V was pared by 5 bases and J by 4 bases, with 18 bases of the junction left unmatched. The germline CDR1 and CDR2 sequences are LNHDA and SQIVND (reference sequence). The CDR3 loop spans 19 amino acids. Note on this clone: Its antigen is not identified.

This receptor was obtained from a person between 18 and 75 years old in good health. The sequenced material came from blood. The chain links TRBV19 to TRBJ2-1; the match to TRBD1 covers 9 bases. The CDR3 is CASSGTGGNSLFSYNEQFF. DNA of the CDR3: TGTGCCAGTAGTGGCACAGGGGGCAATTCCCTCTTTTCTTACAATGAGCAGTTCTTC.